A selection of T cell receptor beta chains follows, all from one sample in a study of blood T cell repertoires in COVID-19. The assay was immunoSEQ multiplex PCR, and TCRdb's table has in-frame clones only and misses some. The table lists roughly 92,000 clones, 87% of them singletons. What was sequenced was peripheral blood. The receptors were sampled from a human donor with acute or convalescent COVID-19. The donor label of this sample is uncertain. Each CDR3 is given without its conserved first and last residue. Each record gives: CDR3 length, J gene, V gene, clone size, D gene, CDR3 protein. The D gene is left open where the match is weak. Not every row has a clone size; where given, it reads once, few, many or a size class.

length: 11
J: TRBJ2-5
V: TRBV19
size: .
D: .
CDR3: ASSIADTETQY

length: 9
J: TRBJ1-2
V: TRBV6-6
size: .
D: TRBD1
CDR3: EGQGNYGYT

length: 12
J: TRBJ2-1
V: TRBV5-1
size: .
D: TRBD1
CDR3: ASRPRTGEGEQF

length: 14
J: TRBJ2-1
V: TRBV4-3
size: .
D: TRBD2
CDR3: ASSQDGRGDNNEQF

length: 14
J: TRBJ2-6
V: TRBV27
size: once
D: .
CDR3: ASSFLQGSGANVLT

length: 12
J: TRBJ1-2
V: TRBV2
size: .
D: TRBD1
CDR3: ASSVQGADYGYT

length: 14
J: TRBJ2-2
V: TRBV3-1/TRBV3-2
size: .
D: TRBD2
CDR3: ASSQPGLGWDGELF

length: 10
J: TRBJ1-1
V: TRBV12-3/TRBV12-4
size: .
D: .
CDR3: ASSVSYTEAF

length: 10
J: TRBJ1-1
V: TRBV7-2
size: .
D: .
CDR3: ASTIPPREAF

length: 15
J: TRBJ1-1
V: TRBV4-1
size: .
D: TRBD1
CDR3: ASRKEQRGPANTEAF

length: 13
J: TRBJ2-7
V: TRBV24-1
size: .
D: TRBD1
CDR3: ATSDSGQGFYEQY

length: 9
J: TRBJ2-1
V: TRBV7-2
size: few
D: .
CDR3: ASSARSEEF

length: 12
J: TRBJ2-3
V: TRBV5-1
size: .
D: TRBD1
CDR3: ASSLDRGPDTQY

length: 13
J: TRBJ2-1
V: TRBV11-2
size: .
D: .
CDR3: ASSKSSQRGNEQF

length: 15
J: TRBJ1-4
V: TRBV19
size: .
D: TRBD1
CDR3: ASSIYRQGSTNEKLF

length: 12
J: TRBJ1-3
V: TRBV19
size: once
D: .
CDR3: ASSDSGSGNTIY

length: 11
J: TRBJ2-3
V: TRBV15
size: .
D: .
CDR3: ATSTGGTDTQY

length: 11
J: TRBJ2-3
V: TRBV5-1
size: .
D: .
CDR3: ASSLIETDTQY

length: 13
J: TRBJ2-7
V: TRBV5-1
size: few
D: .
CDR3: ASSLGSLSSYEQY

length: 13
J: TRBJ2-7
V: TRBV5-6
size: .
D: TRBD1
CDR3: ASSLVAGGFYEQY

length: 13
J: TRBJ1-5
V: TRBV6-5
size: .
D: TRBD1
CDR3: ASRMTGGDLQPQH

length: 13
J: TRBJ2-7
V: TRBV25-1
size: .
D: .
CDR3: ASSELSGPSYEQY

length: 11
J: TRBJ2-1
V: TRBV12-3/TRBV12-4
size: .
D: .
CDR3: ASSLVAGNEQF

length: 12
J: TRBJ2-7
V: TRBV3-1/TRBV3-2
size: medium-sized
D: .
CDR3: ASSYATGTYEQY

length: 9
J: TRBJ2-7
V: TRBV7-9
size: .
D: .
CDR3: ASSLLNEQY

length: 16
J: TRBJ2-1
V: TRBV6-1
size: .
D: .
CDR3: ASSARFLTESSYNEQF

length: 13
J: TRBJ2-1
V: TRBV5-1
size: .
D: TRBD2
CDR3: ASRLAGNSYNEQF

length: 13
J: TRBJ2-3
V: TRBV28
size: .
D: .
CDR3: ASSLSWGGTDTQY

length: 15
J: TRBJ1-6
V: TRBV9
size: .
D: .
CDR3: ASSVGMRVSYNSPLH

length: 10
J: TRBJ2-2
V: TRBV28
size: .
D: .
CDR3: ASSSNTGELF

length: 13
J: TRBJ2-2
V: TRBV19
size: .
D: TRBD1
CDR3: ASATGTENTGELF

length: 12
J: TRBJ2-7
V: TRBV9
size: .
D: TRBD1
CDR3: ASSPGTGNYEQY

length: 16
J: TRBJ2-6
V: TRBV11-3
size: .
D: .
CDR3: ASSFGGSLNSGANVLT

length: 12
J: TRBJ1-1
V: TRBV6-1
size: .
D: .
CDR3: ASSYRVVNTEAF

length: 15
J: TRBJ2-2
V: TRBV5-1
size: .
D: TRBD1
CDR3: ASSPSSRTGSRGELF

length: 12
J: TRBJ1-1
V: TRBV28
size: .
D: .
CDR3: ASSPPGGPDRAF

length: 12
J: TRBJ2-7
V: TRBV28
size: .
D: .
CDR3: ASSLGQDAAHPF

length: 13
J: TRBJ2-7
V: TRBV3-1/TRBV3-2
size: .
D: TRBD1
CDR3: ASSQTGTGTYEQY

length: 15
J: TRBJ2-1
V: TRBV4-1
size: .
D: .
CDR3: ASSQDWGLFSYNEQF

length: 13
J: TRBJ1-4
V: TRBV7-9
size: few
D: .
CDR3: ASSLDGGRGEKLF

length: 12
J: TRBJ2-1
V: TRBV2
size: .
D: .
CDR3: ASRSKQQGNEQF